This is a list of T cell receptor beta chains from one sample in a study of patients and donors after allogeneic stem cell transplantation. One entry per CDR3 protein, called by TCRdb with MiXCR from the RT-PCR reads. The sample contains 920,000 or so distinct CDR3 sequences, roughly 17% of which appear only once. The source material was blood, either unsorted or a sorted T cell fraction (not recorded which). The receptors were sampled from a human donor who was either an allogeneic HSCT recipient or a stem cell or donor lymphocyte infusion donor (not recorded which). It is not recorded whose cells these are; they may come from a transplant donor. The CDR3 runs from the conserved cysteine through the conserved F or W. The order of the fields is J gene, V gene, D gene, CDR3 protein. A D gene is named only where the DNA matches it firmly.

J gene: TRBJ2-7; V gene: TRBV20-1; D gene: NA; CDR3 protein: CSARDAGRIDEQYF
J gene: TRBJ1-5; V gene: TRBV5-1; D gene: NA; CDR3 protein: CASSLGNNQPQHF
J gene: TRBJ1-2; V gene: TRBV5-1; D gene: NA; CDR3 protein: CASSLSGQTYGYTF
J gene: TRBJ1-6; V gene: TRBV28; D gene: NA; CDR3 protein: CASSSPGGLHF
J gene: TRBJ2-3; V gene: TRBV4-2; D gene: NA; CDR3 protein: CASSEQGDTQYF
J gene: TRBJ2-7; V gene: TRBV30; D gene: NA; CDR3 protein: CAWGQSYEQYF
J gene: TRBJ2-1; V gene: TRBV12-3/TRBV12-4; D gene: NA; CDR3 protein: CASSFVGRYSEQFF
J gene: TRBJ2-1; V gene: TRBV9; D gene: NA; CDR3 protein: CASSDPYNEQFF
J gene: TRBJ2-7; V gene: TRBV29-1; D gene: TRBD2; CDR3 protein: CSVVSGGYEQYF
J gene: TRBJ2-5; V gene: TRBV9; D gene: NA; CDR3 protein: CASSVGSLEETQYF
J gene: TRBJ1-1; V gene: TRBV20-1; D gene: TRBD1; CDR3 protein: CSAFGTGITEAFF
J gene: TRBJ2-1; V gene: TRBV24-1; D gene: TRBD2; CDR3 protein: CATSDAGTSSYNEQFF
J gene: TRBJ1-5; V gene: TRBV7-8; D gene: NA; CDR3 protein: CASSLGGWDNQPQHF
J gene: TRBJ2-3; V gene: TRBV10-3; D gene: TRBD2; CDR3 protein: CAISATSGGRGTDTQYF
J gene: TRBJ2-7; V gene: TRBV20-1; D gene: NA; CDR3 protein: CSARARRDEQYF
J gene: TRBJ2-1; V gene: TRBV5-5; D gene: NA; CDR3 protein: CASSLEQLSYNEQFF
J gene: TRBJ2-3; V gene: TRBV12-3/TRBV12-4; D gene: TRBD2; CDR3 protein: CASSSRGGSADTQYF
J gene: TRBJ2-3; V gene: TRBV5-6; D gene: NA; CDR3 protein: CASSLIGGYGTDTQYF
J gene: TRBJ1-1; V gene: TRBV4-3; D gene: NA; CDR3 protein: CASSQGGGWMNTEAFF
J gene: TRBJ1-1; V gene: TRBV5-6; D gene: NA; CDR3 protein: CASSLGRSWRLNTEAFF
J gene: TRBJ2-7; V gene: TRBV20-1; D gene: NA; CDR3 protein: CSAIGSSYEQYF
J gene: TRBJ1-2; V gene: TRBV5-1; D gene: TRBD1; CDR3 protein: CASSMGQGGPTF
J gene: TRBJ1-1; V gene: TRBV30; D gene: NA; CDR3 protein: CATYYHREGNTEAFF
J gene: TRBJ2-2; V gene: TRBV7-2; D gene: NA; CDR3 protein: CASRPRVWQETTGELFF
J gene: TRBJ1-4; V gene: TRBV6-5; D gene: NA; CDR3 protein: CASSYTGGDEKLFF
J gene: TRBJ1-2; V gene: TRBV5-1; D gene: NA; CDR3 protein: CASSDTQGIRHGYTF
J gene: TRBJ2-7; V gene: TRBV27; D gene: TRBD1; CDR3 protein: CASSLSPGQGAHEQYF
J gene: TRBJ1-1; V gene: TRBV5-4; D gene: TRBD1; CDR3 protein: CASGLGQLFTEAFF
J gene: TRBJ1-6; V gene: TRBV5-1; D gene: NA; CDR3 protein: CASSLEVANSPLHF
J gene: TRBJ2-5; V gene: TRBV5-1; D gene: NA; CDR3 protein: CASSPVLGYQETQYF
J gene: TRBJ1-1; V gene: TRBV6-1; D gene: NA; CDR3 protein: CASTLDRMNTEAFF
J gene: TRBJ1-2; V gene: TRBV5-1; D gene: NA; CDR3 protein: CASSGGDYGYTF
J gene: TRBJ1-1; V gene: TRBV29-1; D gene: NA; CDR3 protein: CSFSNTEAFF
J gene: TRBJ2-5; V gene: TRBV9; D gene: NA; CDR3 protein: CASSVGDLRYQETQYF
J gene: TRBJ2-1; V gene: TRBV5-1; D gene: TRBD2; CDR3 protein: CASSSHGGLATNEQFF
J gene: TRBJ2-1; V gene: TRBV11-2; D gene: NA; CDR3 protein: CASSLWGSGSNEQFF
J gene: TRBJ2-5; V gene: TRBV6-5; D gene: NA; CDR3 protein: CASSFRAIQETQYF
J gene: TRBJ2-7; V gene: TRBV15; D gene: TRBD1; CDR3 protein: CATSRSTGNLYEQYF
J gene: TRBJ2-1; V gene: TRBV24-1; D gene: TRBD2; CDR3 protein: CATSDSLAGGSLGGDEQFF
J gene: TRBJ1-4; V gene: TRBV25-1; D gene: NA; CDR3 protein: CASRGDRTTNEKLFF
J gene: TRBJ1-4; V gene: TRBV20-1; D gene: TRBD1; CDR3 protein: CSAHTTGDEKLFF
J gene: TRBJ2-3; V gene: TRBV19; D gene: TRBD2; CDR3 protein: CASTPGQRGATDTQYF
J gene: TRBJ1-2; V gene: TRBV7-9; D gene: NA; CDR3 protein: CASSSRPTQDGYTF
J gene: TRBJ2-2; V gene: TRBV3-1; D gene: NA; CDR3 protein: CASSAQGGELFF
J gene: TRBJ2-5; V gene: TRBV9; D gene: NA; CDR3 protein: CASSRSTSGAKETQYF
J gene: TRBJ1-2; V gene: TRBV5-1; D gene: NA; CDR3 protein: CASSLEGFGHYGYTF
J gene: TRBJ2-6; V gene: TRBV3-1; D gene: NA; CDR3 protein: CASNGGPVSGANVLTF
J gene: TRBJ2-1; V gene: TRBV4-2; D gene: NA; CDR3 protein: CASSQVRPPTDEQFF
J gene: TRBJ2-1; V gene: TRBV5-1; D gene: NA; CDR3 protein: CASSLTVADIYNEQFF
J gene: TRBJ2-5; V gene: TRBV10-3; D gene: TRBD2; CDR3 protein: CAISAGTSGGVFQETQYF
J gene: TRBJ1-1; V gene: TRBV20-1; D gene: TRBD1; CDR3 protein: CSARPPGQGDTEAFF
J gene: TRBJ2-4; V gene: TRBV20-1; D gene: NA; CDR3 protein: CSARDRLSPKNIQYF